This T cell receptor beta chain was identified during a study of cytomegalovirus exposure and HLA in healthy donors. General study results and limits: The authors excluded some V segments, including TRBV6-2 and TRBV6-3, as indistinguishable.

The sample holds a few counts of this clone. Its antigen is still unknown. A junction boundary mismatches the germline segment, possibly from a read error. Germline V lookup: CDR1 LGHNT, CDR2 FRNRAP. This CDR3 has 20 amino acids. The PCR was carried out with 60 Vbeta primers and 13 Jbeta primers. Measured with immunoSEQ multiplex PCR; TCRdb has only the in-frame clones, and not every one. The sample has fewer than 85,000 clones, 60% to 80% seen once. Likely unrecorded immune exposures existed in these nominally healthy donors. The sequencing input was PBMCs. The chain has TRBV12-5 and TRBJ1-5; 11 bases are a match to TRBD1. This TCR was sampled from a middle-aged woman in good health and CMV-seropositive. The CDR3 protein is CASGHITDRGLRYSNQPLHF. In DNA, the CDR3 is TGTGCTAGTGGTCACATTACGGACAGGGGGCTGAGGTATAGCAATCAGCCCCTGCATTTT.